This T cell receptor beta chain emerged from a study of blood T cell repertoires in COVID-19. Turning to the study itself: Sites across the United States, Italy and Spain contributed samples from acute and convalescent COVID-19. The cDNA or gDNA used as material had been derived from T cells, B-cell-depleted T cells, or PBMCs.

Germline CDR1 is MNHNS and CDR2 is SASEGT. CDR3 length equals 14 residues. The V and J ends lost 0 bases and 17 bases respectively, with 17 bases between them. The repertoire was sequenced with immunoSEQ multiplex PCR; TCRdb's copy has only in-frame clones and lacks some. The repertoire consists of just over 250,000 clones, with more than 75% occurring once and the leading ten covering over 2%. This clone turned up a few times. Sequencing was performed on peripheral blood. This chain links TRBV6-1 with TRBJ1-6; maybe TRBD1 (5 bases). This clonotype originated in a woman between 45 and 65 years old with acute or convalescent COVID-19. The CDR3 bases are TGTGCCAGCAGTGAAGCGCGGGAGGGACTGCACGTCCACTTT. Its protein is CASSEAREGLHVHF.